Following are 27 T cell receptor beta chains from one sample sequenced in a study of radiation and T cells in renal cell carcinoma. Specified time point: blood 2 weeks post-SBRT. Treatment in this sample: 15 Gy SBRT to primary tumor, nephrectomy 4 weeks later. Some clones are missing from TCRdb's copy, which holds only in-frame ones; the method was immunoSEQ multiplex PCR. The data contain about 26,000 clones, approximately 84% of them singletons. The sample in question was blood, obtained from a patient whose treatment included radiotherapy and nephrectomy. The origin of the receptors is a man aged 60 to 75 with renal cell carcinoma.

J is TRBJ1-2 and V is TRBV9, with TRBD1 identical over 7 bases. Germline V gene lookup returns CDR1 SGDLS and CDR2 YYNGEE. The length of the CDR3 is 14 residues. V was pared by 3 bases and J by 4 bases, with 6 bases of the junction left unmatched. CDR3: CASSGYRGTYGYTF. DNA for the CDR3: TGTGCCAGCAGCGGGTACAGGGGTACCTATGGCTACACCTTC. Complete variable domain (other parts from reference TRBV9 and TRBJ1-2): DSGVTQTPKHLITATGQRVTLRCSPRSGDLSVYWYQQSLDQGLQFLIQYYNGEERAKGNILERFSAQQFPDLHSELNLSSLELGDSALYFCASSGYRGTYGYTFGSGTRLTVV.

This clone was seen just once. The chain joins TRBV6-5 to TRBJ2-1; D not resolved. V lost 6 bases, J lost 7 bases, and 10 bases lay in between. The CDR3 sequence is 12 residues long. Germline CDR1 and CDR2: MNHEY and SVGAGI. CDR3 nucleotide sequence: TGTGCCAGCAGAAAACTGCCGAATGAGCAGTTCTTC. Protein sequence: CASRKLPNEQFF.

The chain employs TRBV5-1 and TRBJ1-1, with D possibly matching TRBD1 (5 bases). Trimming left V 4 bases short and J 6 bases short, with 16 bases between. CDR1 and CDR2 from the germline V gene are SGHRS and YFSETQ. This CDR3 has 14 amino acids. CDR3 region: CASSLGREFAEAFF. The CDR3 DNA sequence: TGCGCCAGCAGCCTTGGCAGGGAATTCGCTGAAGCTTTCTTT. The whole variable domain, filled in from reference TRBV5-1 and TRBJ1-1, reads KAGVTQTPRYLIKTRGQQVTLSCSPISGHRSVSWYQQTPGQGLQFLFEYFSETQRNKGNFPGRFSGRQFSNSRSEMNVSTLELGDSALYLCASSLGREFAEAFFGQGTRLTVV.

This chain connects TRBV10-3 to TRBJ2-2; D ambiguous. Germline assignment: CDR1 ENHRY and CDR2 SYGVKD. CDR3 length: 13 residues. V lost 4 bases and J 1 base, leaving 4 bases between the germline ends. The CDR3 bases are TGTGCCATCAGTGGAGTGAACACCGGGGAGCTGTTTTTT. It is translated as CAISGVNTGELFF.

For this clone: One junction end does not reproduce the germline sequence, and a read error may be involved. The rearrangement links TRBV5-1 to TRBJ1-1; TRBD1 matches 8 bases. This CDR3 has 14 amino acids. In germline, CDR1 is SGHRS, CDR2 YFSETQ. CDR3 sequence reads: CASSFTGGNTETFF. The CDR3 coding sequence is TGCGCCAGCAGCTTCACAGGGGGTAACACTGAAACTTTCTTT.

The CDR3 DNA is TGTGCCAGCAGCCCCCTGGGGGGGGCCCAGCCCCAGCATTTT. Protein: CASSPLGGAQPQHF. The chain recombines TRBV5-6 with TRBJ1-5; a possible D gene is TRBD1 (6 bases). The germline V and J ends were trimmed by 4 bases and 7 bases, with 15 bases remaining between them. Looked up from germline, CDR1 is SGHDT and CDR2 is YYEEEE. The CDR3 covers 14 residues.

This chain connects TRBV11-2 to TRBJ2-1, with D uncertain. The CDR3 extends over 16 amino acids. V dropped 4 bases and J dropped 4 bases, with 17 bases sitting between them. Germline lookup yields CDR1 SGHAT and CDR2 FQNNGV. CDR3 sequence (DNA): TGTGCCAGCAGCTCATTCCAAAGCGAGCATTACAATGAGCAGTTCTTC. Residues: CASSSFQSEHYNEQFF.

The chain couples TRBV10-2 to TRBJ1-2; D is unresolved. V shed 3 bases and J shed 8 bases, with 7 bases lying between them. The length of the CDR3 is 11 residues. The germline V gene has CDR1 WSHSY and CDR2 SAAADI. The CDR3 protein is CASSDMAGYTF. DNA of the CDR3: TGCGCCAGCAGTGATATGGCAGGCTACACCTTC.

The chain couples TRBV25-1 to TRBJ2-4; D is ambiguous. The CDR3 loop spans 11 amino acids. The V end was cut by 4 bases, the J end by 4 bases, with 2 bases between. Looked up from germline, CDR1 is MGHDK and CDR2 is SYGVNS. CDR3 nucleotides: TGTGCCAGCAGTGCAAAAAACATTCAGTACTTC. Protein product: CASSAKNIQYF.

This clone is medium-sized. The rearrangement joins TRBV6-5 to TRBJ1-4, with D perhaps matching TRBD1 (6 bases). The V and J ends lost 6 bases and 8 bases respectively, with 13 bases between them. The length of the CDR3 is 13 residues. Per germline, CDR1 MNHEY and CDR2 SVGAGI. The CDR3 protein is CASRIGGHEKLFF. In DNA form, the CDR3 reads TGTGCCAGCAGGATCGGGGGGCACGAAAAACTGTTTTTT.

This sequence joins TRBV5-1 and TRBJ2-2; 11 bases are a match to TRBD2. The V segment lost 3 bases and the J segment 2 bases; nucleotides outside the gene matches: 3. Germline-derived CDR1 and CDR2 are SGHRS and YFSETQ. The CDR3 is 16 residues long. CDR3 protein: CASSWGTSGNTGELFF. DNA for the CDR3: TGCGCCAGCAGCTGGGGGACTAGCGGAAACACCGGGGAGCTGTTTTTT.

The rearrangement links TRBV7-2 to TRBJ2-1, with 10 positions matching TRBD2. The V gene's germline CDR1 is SGHTA and CDR2 FQGNSA. This CDR3 region has 18 residues. The junction had 15 bases not matched to a gene; V was cut back by 5 bases and J by 5 bases. The CDR3 DNA sequence: TGTGCCAGCAGCCCTAGGGCTAGCGGGAGTTTGGCCCACAATGAGCAGTTCTTC. This encodes CASSPRASGSLAHNEQFF.

The chain is built from TRBV7-2 and TRBJ1-2; unclear D gene. The V and J ends lost 1 base and 1 base respectively, with 10 bases between them. Germline CDR1 reads SGHTA; CDR2 reads FQGNSA. The CDR3 consists of 15 residues. CDR3 residues: CASSLVIGNNYGYTF. Written as DNA, the CDR3 is TGTGCCAGCAGCTTAGTTATTGGGAATAACTATGGCTACACCTTC.

This chain links TRBV4-1 with TRBJ2-7; a possible D gene is TRBD2 (5 bases). This CDR3 is built from 14 residues. CDR1 and CDR2 from the germline V gene are MGHRA and YSYEKL. Trimming pared 8 bases from V and 0 bases from J, leaving 14 bases between. The CDR3 DNA reads as TGCGCCAGCCGAGGGCCGGAGAGCTCCTACGAGCAGTACTTC. Its translation is CASRGPESSYEQYF.

The chain uses TRBV5-4 and TRBJ2-7, with TRBD2 matching over 10 bases. V lost 4 bases, J lost 3 bases, and 7 bases stayed unmatched. Germline values: CDR1 SGHNT, CDR2 YYREEE (reference sequence). There are 15 residues in the CDR3. The CDR3 DNA follows: TGTGCCAGCAGCCCTAGCGGGAGCCTTGACTACGAGCAGTACTTC. Amino acids: CASSPSGSLDYEQYF. The variable domain in full, completed from reference TRBV5-4 and TRBJ2-7, reads ETGVTQSPTHLIKTRGQQVTLRCSSQSGHNTVSWYQQALGQGPQFIFQYYREEENGRGNFPPRFSGLQFPNYSSELNVNALELDDSALYLCASSPSGSLDYEQYFGPGTRLTVT.

The chain couples TRBV28 to TRBJ1-2; D might be TRBD1 (5 bases). Germline V gives CDR1 MDHEN, CDR2 SYDVKM. The CDR3 runs 15 residues. Trimming stripped 5 bases from V and 8 bases from J, with 21 bases between. CDR3 in amino acids: CASSPPTVSDWGYTF. In DNA, the CDR3 is TGTGCCAGCAGTCCACCGACAGTTTCCGATTGGGGCTACACCTTC.

The rearrangement links TRBV4-1 to TRBJ2-1; a possible D gene is TRBD1 (5 bases). CDR3 length: 15 residues. The germline CDR1 and CDR2 sequences are MGHRA and YSYEKL. Deletions cut 0 bases from V and 2 bases from J, with 8 bases between. The CDR3 sequence is CASSQEVGPYNEQFF. CDR3 sequence (DNA): TGCGCCAGCAGCCAAGAGGTGGGGCCCTACAATGAGCAGTTCTTC.

The chain joins TRBV7-6 to TRBJ1-2; D possibly corresponds to TRBD1 (6 bases). V was cut by 1 base and J by 8 bases, with 20 bases left in between. Germline CDR1 and CDR2: SGHVS and FNYEAQ. CDR3 length equals 16 residues. CDR3 bases: TGTGCCAGCAGCTTAGAGTGGGCTGGCGGAGGGGGAGGCTACACCTTC. Its translation: CASSLEWAGGGGGYTF.

The chain employs TRBV5-5 and TRBJ2-3; 7 nucleotides line up with TRBD1. Germline V gene sequence: CDR1 SGHKS, CDR2 YYEKEE (reference sequence). CDR3 size: 15 residues. The trim removed 4 bases at V and 0 bases at J, leaving 5 bases unmatched. The CDR3 nucleotides are TGTGCCAGCAGCCTCCAGGGGGTCAGCACAGATACGCAGTATTTT. Translated: CASSLQGVSTDTQYF.

The rearrangement joins TRBV14 to TRBJ2-7; 11 nucleotides match TRBD2. This CDR3 contains 17 residues. CDR1 and CDR2 from the germline V gene are SGHDN and FVKESK. The ends lost 0 bases at V and 6 bases at J; junction bases unmatched: 10. CDR3 coding DNA: TGTGCCAGCAGCCAAGACGTACTAGCGGGGGAGGGAAGCGAGCAGTACTTC. It specifies CASSQDVLAGEGSEQYF.

The chain is built from TRBV5-4 and TRBJ2-7; D unclear. The V and J ends lost 0 bases and 4 bases respectively, with 8 bases between them. The CDR3 runs to 13 residues. Germline V gene data show CDR1 as SGHNT and CDR2 as YYREEE (reference sequence). The CDR3 DNA follows: TGTGCCAGCAGCTTGGGACGATGGTACGAGCAGTACTTC. This codes for CASSLGRWYEQYF.

Only a few counts were recorded for this clone. Other DNA sequences of this sample code for an identical CDR3. The chain joins TRBV7-2 to TRBJ2-3, with D uncertain. The CDR3 runs to 11 residues. Deletions cut 6 bases from V and 3 bases from J, with 4 bases between. Germline values: CDR1 SGHTA, CDR2 FQGNSA. CDR3 amino acids: CASRTTDTQYF. In nucleotides, the CDR3 is TGTGCCAGCAGAACGACAGATACGCAGTATTTT.

The rearrangement links TRBV5-6 to TRBJ2-5; TRBD1 agrees at 9 bases. The CDR3 is 14 amino acids. Germline lookup yields CDR1 SGHDT and CDR2 YYEEEE. Trimming cost V 4 bases and J 4 bases; bases outside gene matches: 5. The CDR3 reads CASSAVTGGETQYF. Here the CDR3 DNA reads TGTGCCAGCAGCGCGGTGACAGGGGGAGAGACCCAGTACTTC.

This clone has ten or more counts. The chain has TRBV18 and TRBJ1-5; 10 nucleotides align to TRBD1. The V gene's germline CDR1 is KGHSH and CDR2 LQKENI. The J segment lost 6 bases and the V segment lost 2 bases, leaving 4 bases of the junction unmatched. This CDR3 has 15 amino acids. Written as DNA, the CDR3 is TGTGCCAGCTCACCAGACAGGGGGCGGTCTCAGCCCCAGCATTTT. Its protein is CASSPDRGRSQPQHF. Full variable domain (remainder filled in from reference TRBV18 and TRBJ1-5): NAGVMQNPRHLVRRRGQEARLRCSPMKGHSHVYWYRQLPEEGLKFMVYLQKENIIDESGMPKERFSAEFPKEGPSILRIQQVVRGDSAAYFCASSPDRGRSQPQHFGDGTRLSIL.

This chain joins TRBV30 and TRBJ1-3, with a tentative D call TRBD1 (6 bases). Germline V gene data show CDR1 as GTSNPN and CDR2 as SVGIG (reference sequence). The V end lost 3 bases, the J end lost 0 bases, and 9 bases lay between the germline ends. CDR3 length: 14 residues. DNA of the CDR3: TGTGCCTGGAGAGACAGGAACTCTGGAAACACCATATATTTT. Translating gives CAWRDRNSGNTIYF.

This sequence joins TRBV19 and TRBJ1-1; D gene uncertain. The CDR3 is made up of 13 amino acids. Germline loops: CDR1 LNHDA, CDR2 SQIVND (reference sequence). V lost 4 bases and J lost 1, with 7 bases in between. The CDR3 nucleotides read TGTGCCAGTAGTACCCAGAGGAACACTGAAGCTTTCTTT. This sequence encodes CASSTQRNTEAFF.

Turning to this clone: Germline and junction disagree at one end, which may indicate a read error. The chain combines TRBV7-7 with TRBJ1-4; no firm D call. Germline V gene sequence: CDR1 SSHAT, CDR2 FNYEAQ (reference sequence). CDR3 length: 13 amino acids. The CDR3 is CASSSLSGEKLFF. The CDR3, as DNA: TGTGCTAGCAGCTCCCTTTCGGGGGAAAAACTGTTTTTT.